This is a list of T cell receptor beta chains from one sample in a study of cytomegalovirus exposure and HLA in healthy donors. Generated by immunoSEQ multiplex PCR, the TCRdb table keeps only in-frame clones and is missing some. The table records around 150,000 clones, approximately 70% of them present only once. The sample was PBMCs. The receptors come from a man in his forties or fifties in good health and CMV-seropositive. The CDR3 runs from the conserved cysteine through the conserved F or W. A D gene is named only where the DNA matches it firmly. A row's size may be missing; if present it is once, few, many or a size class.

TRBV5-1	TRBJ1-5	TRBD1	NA	TGCGCCAGCAGCGCGGGACAGGGCAATCAGCCCCAGCATTTT	CASSAGQGNQPQHF
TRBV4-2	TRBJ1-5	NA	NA	TGTGCCAGCAGCCAAGAGTACGGACAGCTTAATCAGCCCCAGCATTTT	CASSQEYGQLNQPQHF
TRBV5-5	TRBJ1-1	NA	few	TGTGCCAGCAGCTTGGCGACAGAGAGCCAGATGAACACTGAAGCTTTCTTT	CASSLATESQMNTEAFF
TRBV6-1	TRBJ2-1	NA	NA	TGTGCCAGCAGTGAAAATGGCCTCGGAGGTTACAATGAGCAGTTCTTC	CASSENGLGGYNEQFF
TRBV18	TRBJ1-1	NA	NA	TGTGCCAGCTCACCAGTAGGTGCGGGCAACACTGAAGCTTTCTTT	CASSPVGAGNTEAFF
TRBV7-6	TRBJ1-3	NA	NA	TGTGCCAGCAGCTCTCGACAGGCAAGCTCTGGAAACACCATATATTTT	CASSSRQASSGNTIYF
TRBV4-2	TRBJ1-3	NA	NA	TGTGCCAGCAGCCAAGCAGGGGACGGAAACACCATATATTTT	CASSQAGDGNTIYF
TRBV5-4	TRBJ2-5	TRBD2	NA	TGTGCCAGCAGCTATAGCGGGGGGACAGAGACCCAGTACTTC	CASSYSGGTETQYF
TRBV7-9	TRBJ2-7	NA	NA	TGTGCCAGCAGCTTAGGTGGCAGGGGCTACGAGCAGTACTTC	CASSLGGRGYEQYF
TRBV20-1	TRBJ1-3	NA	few	TGCAGTGCTTACACTGGAAACACCATATATTTT	CSAYTGNTIYF
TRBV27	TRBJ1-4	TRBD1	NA	TGTGCCAGCAGTTTAGACAGGGCTAATGAAAAACTGTTTTTT	CASSLDRANEKLFF
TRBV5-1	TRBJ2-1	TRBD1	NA	TGCGCCAGCAGCGCCCCCGGGACAGCGAACAATGAGCAGTTCTTC	CASSAPGTANNEQFF
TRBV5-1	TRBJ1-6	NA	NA	TGCGCCAGCAGGTTCTCGGACACTAATTCACCCCTCCACTTT	CASRFSDTNSPLHF
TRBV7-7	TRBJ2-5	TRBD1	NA	TGTGCTAGCAGCCCCTGGGACAGGGAGGGAGAGACCCAGTACTTC	CASSPWDREGETQYF
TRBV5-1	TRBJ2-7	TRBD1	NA	TGCGCCAGCAGCCTGGGACAGGGGGACCACGAGCAGTACTTC	CASSLGQGDHEQYF
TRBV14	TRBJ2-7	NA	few	TGTGCCAGCAGCCACGACAGTGTTTACGAGCAGTACTTC	CASSHDSVYEQYF
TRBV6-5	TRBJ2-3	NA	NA	TGTGCCAGCTCCCAAGCCAACTCAAATACGCAGTATTTT	CASSQANSNTQYF
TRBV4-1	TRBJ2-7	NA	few	TGCGCCAGCAGCCACGTGCCAGGGGACTACGAGCAGTACTTC	CASSHVPGDYEQYF
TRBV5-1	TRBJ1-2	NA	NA	TGCGCCAGCAGCTTGGCGGTAGGGGGGGACTATGGCTACACCTTC	CASSLAVGGDYGYTF
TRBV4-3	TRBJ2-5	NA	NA	TGCGCCAGCAGCCAAGATTCAATTAGTCAAGAGACCCAGTACTTC	CASSQDSISQETQYF
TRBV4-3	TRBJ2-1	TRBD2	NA	TGCGCCAGCAGCCAAGGGGGCGGGGGGGGCAGGGACAATGAGCAGTTCTTC	CASSQGGGGGRDNEQFF
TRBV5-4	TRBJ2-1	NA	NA	TGTGCCAGCAGCAGGCGGACAACAAGCTCCTACAATGAGCAGTTCTTC	CASSRRTTSSYNEQFF
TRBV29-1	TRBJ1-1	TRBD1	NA	TGCAGCACCCGGACAGGGGGGGACACTGAAGCTTTCTTT	CSTRTGGDTEAFF
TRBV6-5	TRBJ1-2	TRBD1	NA	TGTGCCAGCAGCACTACTTCGACAGGGGGAGGCTACACCTTC	CASSTTSTGGGYTF
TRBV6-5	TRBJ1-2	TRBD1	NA	TGTGCCAGCAGTTACTCGTGGGGACAGGGGGGTTATGGCTACACCTTC	CASSYSWGQGGYGYTF
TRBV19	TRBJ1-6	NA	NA	TGTGCCAGTAGTATACGTGGACAGAATTCACCCCTCCACTTT	CASSIRGQNSPLHF
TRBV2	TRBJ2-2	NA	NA	TGTGCCAGCAGTCAGGATTGGACCGGGGAGCTGTTTTTT	CASSQDWTGELFF
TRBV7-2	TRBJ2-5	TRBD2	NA	TGTGCCAGCAGCCATAGGCGGGGGGCGGGGGGGACCCAGTACTTC	CASSHRRGAGGTQYF
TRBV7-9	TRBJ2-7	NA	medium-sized	TGTGCCAGCAGCCCCGGCGGGGACCAGATGAACGAGCAGTACTTC	CASSPGGDQMNEQYF
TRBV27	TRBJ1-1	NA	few	TGTGCCAGCAGTGCTCAGGACACTGAAGCTTTCTTT	CASSAQDTEAFF
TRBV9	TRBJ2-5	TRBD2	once	TGTGCCAGCAGCCCCGGACTAGCGGGGGGGCAGTACCAAGAGACCCAGTACTTC	CASSPGLAGGQYQETQYF
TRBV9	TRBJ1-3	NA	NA	TGTGCCAGCAGCGCGATTCTTGCGGGACGGGGGACTGGAAACACCATATATTTT	CASSAILAGRGTGNTIYF
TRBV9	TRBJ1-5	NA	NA	TGTGCCAGCAGTCCAGGGGTTGGGGGCAATCAGCCCCAGCATTTT	CASSPGVGGNQPQHF
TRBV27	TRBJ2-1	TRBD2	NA	TGTGCCAGCACCAGAAGGACTAGCGGGGATATTTACAATGAGCAGTTCTTC	CASTRRTSGDIYNEQFF
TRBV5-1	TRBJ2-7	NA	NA	TGCGCCAGCAGCTTGGATGGCCAGGGCGACGAGCAGTACTTC	CASSLDGQGDEQYF
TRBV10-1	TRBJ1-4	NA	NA	TGCGCCAGCAGGCAACAGGGAAGGGGCCATAATGAAAAACTGTTTTTT	CASRQQGRGHNEKLFF
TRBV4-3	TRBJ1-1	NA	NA	TGCGCCAGCAGCCAAGATCGCCAGGGGTACACTGAAGCTTTCTTT	CASSQDRQGYTEAFF
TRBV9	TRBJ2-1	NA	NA	TGTGCCAGCAGCGAGCCTATCCTAGCGTCCTCGAACAATGAGCAGTTCTTC	CASSEPILASSNNEQFF
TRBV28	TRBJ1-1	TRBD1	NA	TGTGCCAGCAGCCAACTACAGGGGTACACTGAAGCTTTCTTT	CASSQLQGYTEAFF
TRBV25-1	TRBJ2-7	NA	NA	TGTGCCAGCTCTCTGACTACCTACGAGCAGTACTTC	CASSLTTYEQYF
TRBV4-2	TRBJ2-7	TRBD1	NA	TGTGCCAGCAGCCCCGACAGGGTGAGGGAGCAGTACTTC	CASSPDRVREQYF
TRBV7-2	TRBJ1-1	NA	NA	TGTGCCAGCAGCTTAGCCAGGGTGGGGGGGAACACTGAAGCTTTCTTT	CASSLARVGGNTEAFF
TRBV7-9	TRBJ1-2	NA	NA	TGTGCCAGTCGGGGGTCTAACTATGGCTACACCTTC	CASRGSNYGYTF
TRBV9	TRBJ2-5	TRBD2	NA	TGTGCCAGCAGCGTAGCGGCTAGCGGGGGGTTCCAAGAGACCCAGTACTTC	CASSVAASGGFQETQYF
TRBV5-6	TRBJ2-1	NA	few	TGTGCCAGCAGCTTCCGCGCAGGGCCTAATGAGCAGTTCTTC	CASSFRAGPNEQFF
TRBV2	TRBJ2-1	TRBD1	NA	TGTGCCACCCGGACAGGGGGCGTGTACAATGAGCAGTTCTTC	CATRTGGVYNEQFF
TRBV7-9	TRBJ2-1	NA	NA	TGTGCCAGCAGCTTAAATAGCGGAAGCTCCTACAATGAGCAGTTCTTC	CASSLNSGSSYNEQFF
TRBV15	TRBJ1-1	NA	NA	TGTGCCACCTCGGACCAGAGACAGTGGACTGAAGCTTTCTTT	CATSDQRQWTEAFF
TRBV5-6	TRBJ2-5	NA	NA	TGTGCCAGCAGCCCCGGCCACGGGGAGACCCAGTACTTC	CASSPGHGETQYF
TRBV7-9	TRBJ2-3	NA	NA	TGTGCCAGCAGCCCCCCGTACAGGGCCCTCCATGGGCAGTATTTT	CASSPPYRALHGQYF
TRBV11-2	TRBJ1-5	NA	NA	TGTGCCAGCAGCAACGTAGTGCATAGCAATCAGCCCCAGCATTTT	CASSNVVHSNQPQHF
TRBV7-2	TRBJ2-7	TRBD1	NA	TGTGCCAGCAGCTTAGACCAGACAGGGCCACTTTCCTACGAGCAGTACTTC	CASSLDQTGPLSYEQYF
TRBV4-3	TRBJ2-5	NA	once	TGCGCCAGCAGCCGGGACATCCAAGGGACCCAGTACTTC	CASSRDIQGTQYF
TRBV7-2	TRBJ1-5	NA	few	TGTGCCAGCAGCTCTCACAGTGCCAATCAGCCCCAGCATTTT	CASSSHSANQPQHF